The source of this TCR beta chain is a study of cytomegalovirus exposure and HLA in healthy donors. Study-wide findings and caveats: As a later analysis showed, a missense DCLRE1C variant was linked to trimming of TCR beta V- and J-genes. Later, an analysis showed that TCR beta chains associated with HLA were more clonally expanded than others that were equally common.

V lost 0 bases, J lost 2 bases, and 14 bases lay in between. This CDR3 is 16 amino acids long. CDR1 is LGHNA, CDR2 YSLEER, per germline. Points on this clone: Its antigen is as yet unknown.

PCR used 60 Vbeta primers and 13 Jbeta primers. Using immunoSEQ multiplex PCR, the repertoire was profiled, and TCRdb retains in-frame clones only, with some absent. In the table there are approximately 60,000 clones, approximately 83% of which are singletons. Sequencing used PBMCs. The V gene is TRBV4-3, the J gene TRBJ2-7; D call uncertain. The receptor's source is a man aged 25 to 45 in good health and CMV-seronegative. CDR3 in amino acids: CASSQDYGSYPYEQYF. Written as DNA, the CDR3 is TGCGCCAGCAGCCAAGATTACGGGTCGTATCCCTACGAGCAGTACTTC.